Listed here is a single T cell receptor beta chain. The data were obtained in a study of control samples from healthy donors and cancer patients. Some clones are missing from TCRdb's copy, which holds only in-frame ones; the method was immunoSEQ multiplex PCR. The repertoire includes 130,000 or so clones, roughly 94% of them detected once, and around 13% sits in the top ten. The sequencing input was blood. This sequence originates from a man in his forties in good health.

CDR3 in DNA: TGCGCCAGCAGCCAAGGGATAGGGGACAACATTCAGTACTTC. Translation gives CASSQGIGDNIQYF. The J gene is TRBJ2-4, the V gene TRBV4-3, with D tentatively TRBD1 or TRBD2 (5 bases each). The ends were cut back, 1 base at V and 7 bases at J, with 11 bases in the middle. Germline V lookup: CDR1 LGHNA, CDR2 YSLEER. The CDR3 runs to 14 residues.